These 10 T cell receptor beta chains were sequenced from one sample in a study of cytomegalovirus exposure and HLA in healthy donors. The PCR used 60 Vbeta and 13 Jbeta primers. The assay was immunoSEQ multiplex PCR, and TCRdb's table has in-frame clones only and misses some. This repertoire shows some 91,000 clones, around 67% found once; its top ten account for 2.3%. The sequenced sample was PBMCs. These receptors were obtained from a human donor in good health.

The chain has TRBV4-1 and TRBJ1-5; possibly TRBD1 for D (6 bases). From germline, CDR1 is MGHRA and CDR2 YSYEKL. V gave up 4 bases and J gave up 2 bases, with 12 bases separating them. This CDR3 contains 15 residues. CDR3 residues: CASSPHSGGNQPQHF. In nucleotides, the CDR3 is TGCGCCAGCAGCCCCCATTCAGGGGGCAATCAGCCCCAGCATTTT.

As DNA, the CDR3 is TGTGCCAGCAGCGCCGGACAAGCTAATTCACCCCTCCACTTT. It codes for CASSAGQANSPLHF. The chain has TRBV9 and TRBJ1-6, with TRBD1 as a possible D gene (5 bases). The V gene lost 3 bases and the J gene lost 6 bases, with 10 bases spanning the gap. Germline CDR1 reads SGDLS; CDR2 reads YYNGEE. CDR3 length: 14 amino acids.

CDR3 protein: CASSPTSRDNWGYTF. CDR3 coding DNA: TGTGCCAGCAGCCCAACCTCCCGGGACAATTGGGGCTACACCTTC. The rearrangement links TRBV9 to TRBJ1-2; a possible D gene is TRBD1 (6 bases). This CDR3 comprises 15 residues. Germline loops: CDR1 SGDLS, CDR2 YYNGEE. Between the trimmed V and J ends, which lost 4 bases and 8 bases, there was a span of 21 bases.

The rearrangement joins TRBV7-3 to TRBJ1-2; the match to TRBD1 covers 9 bases. CDR3 size: 12 residues. Trimming took 7 bases from V and 6 from J; bases not matched to a gene: 3. Germline V gene sequence: CDR1 SGHTA, CDR2 FQGTGA. CDR3 in DNA: TGTGCCAGCAAGGGACAGGGTGATGGCTACACCTTC. Translation gives CASKGQGDGYTF. Together with reference TRBV7-3 and TRBJ1-2, the CDR3 gives the full variable domain: GAGVSQTPSNKVTEKGKYVELRCDPISGHTALYWYRQSLGQGPEFLIYFQGTGAADDSGLPNDRFFAVRPEGSVSTLKIQRTERGDSAVYLCASKGQGDGYTFGSGTRLTVV.

This sequence joins TRBV27 and TRBJ2-2; D possibly corresponds to TRBD1 (5 bases). Per the germline V gene, CDR1 is MNHEY and CDR2 is SMNVEV (reference sequence). The CDR3 covers 17 residues. The ends were cut back, 8 bases at V and 4 bases at J, with 23 bases in the middle. The CDR3: CASSPHPGFTGTGELFF. CDR3 coding DNA: TGTGCCAGCTCCCCACACCCAGGGTTTACAGGCACCGGGGAGCTGTTTTTT.

The rearrangement uses TRBV6-5 and TRBJ1-1; TRBD1 might be the D (6 bases). V lost 5 bases, J lost 0 bases, and 13 bases lay in between. CDR1 is MNHEY, CDR2 SVGAGI, per germline. The CDR3 has 15 residues. CDR3 sequence reads: CASSQNRVMNTEAFF. CDR3 nucleotides: TGTGCCAGCAGTCAGAACAGGGTAATGAACACTGAAGCTTTCTTT.

In this sample, this clone turned up a few times. The chain carries TRBV4-2 and TRBJ2-3; D unresolved. The CDR3 loop spans 14 amino acids. Germline values: CDR1 LGHNA, CDR2 YNFKEQ. V was clipped by 6 bases and J by 0 bases, with 10 bases between them. CDR3 residues: CASRLGLSTDTQYF. The CDR3, as DNA: TGTGCCAGCAGGCTTGGGCTGAGCACAGATACGCAGTATTTT.

The chain joins TRBV7-9 to TRBJ2-5; TRBD1 aligns across 7 bases. The CDR3 covers 15 residues. Germline loops: CDR1 SEHNR, CDR2 FQNEAQ (reference sequence). After removal of 5 bases from V and 3 bases from J, the junction contained 9 bases not matched to a gene. Here the CDR3 reads CASSLRTGTEETQYF. CDR3 DNA sequence: TGTGCCAGCAGCCTAAGGACAGGAACAGAAGAGACCCAGTACTTC.

This rearrangement joins TRBV27 to TRBJ1-6; 9 bases match TRBD1. CDR1 MNHEY and CDR2 SMNVEV come from the germline V gene (reference sequence). The CDR3 consists of 15 residues. V was clipped by 5 bases and J by 7 bases; unmatched bases: 6. As DNA, the CDR3 is TGTGCCAGCAGTGCCGCTGGACAGGGGAATTCACCCCTCCACTTT. Translating it yields CASSAAGQGNSPLHF.

This chain connects TRBV9 to TRBJ1-6; D might be TRBD1 (6 bases). Looked up from germline, CDR1 is SGDLS and CDR2 is YYNGEE. The V and J ends lost 3 bases and 5 bases respectively, with 18 bases between them. The CDR3 length is 17 residues. CDR3 in DNA: TGTGCCAGCAGCGCAAGCGACAGGAGAATTAATAATTCACCCCTCCACTTT. Translated, it gives CASSASDRRINNSPLHF. The variable domain in full, completed from reference TRBV9 and TRBJ1-6, reads DSGVTQTPKHLITATGQRVTLRCSPRSGDLSVYWYQQSLDQGLQFLIQYYNGEERAKGNILERFSAQQFPDLHSELNLSSLELGDSALYFCASSASDRRINNSPLHFGNGTRLTVT.